This TCR beta chain is from a study of low-dose radiotherapy and immunotherapy resistance in tumors. Described time point: before trial treatment. The germline CDR1 and CDR2 sequences are SGHAT and FQNNGV. The length of the CDR3 is 15 residues. V was shortened by 7 bases and J by 2 bases, with 17 bases between the two germline ends. Priming of first-strand cDNA relied on TRAV- and TRBV-specific primers (covering alpha and beta chains). With a constant-region primer and a V-primer adapter, TCRs were subjected to 20 PCR cycles of amplification. One entry per CDR3 protein, called by TCRdb with MiXCR from the reads. This sample has tens of thousands of distinct CDR3 sequences; about a quarter occur once, and the top ten carry approximately 7%. This clonotype has a count of ten or more.

The rearrangement joins TRBV11-2 to TRBJ2-5, with a possible D match to TRBD2 (5 bases). The receptor was derived from a male donor with rectosigmoid adenocarcinoma. The sequencing here drew on PBMCs, taken before treatment. CDR3 DNA: TGTGCCAGCACCCTGCGGAGCGGAGGTCAAGAGACCCAGTACTTC. It translates to CASTLRSGGQETQYF.